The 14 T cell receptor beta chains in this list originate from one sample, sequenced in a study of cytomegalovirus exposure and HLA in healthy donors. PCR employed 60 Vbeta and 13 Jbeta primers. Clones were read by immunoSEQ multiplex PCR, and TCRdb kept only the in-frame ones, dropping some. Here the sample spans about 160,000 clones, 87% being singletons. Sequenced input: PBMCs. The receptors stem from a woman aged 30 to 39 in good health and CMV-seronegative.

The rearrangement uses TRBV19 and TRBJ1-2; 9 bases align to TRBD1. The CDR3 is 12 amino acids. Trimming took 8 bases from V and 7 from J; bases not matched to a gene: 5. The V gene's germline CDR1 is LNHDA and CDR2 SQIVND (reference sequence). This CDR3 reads CASWDRDRGYTF. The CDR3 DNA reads TGTGCCAGTTGGGACAGGGATCGTGGCTACACCTTC.

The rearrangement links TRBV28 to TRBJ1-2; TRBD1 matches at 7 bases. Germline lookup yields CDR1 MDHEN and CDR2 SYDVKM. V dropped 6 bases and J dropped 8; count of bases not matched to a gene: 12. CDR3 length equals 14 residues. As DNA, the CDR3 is TGTGCCAGCAGCAAGGGATGGGACAGTCAGGGCTACACCTTC. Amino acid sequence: CASSKGWDSQGYTF.

In nucleotides, the CDR3 is TGTGCCAGCAGCGCCGGGACAGGGCCCTACGAGCAGTACTTC. Protein sequence: CASSAGTGPYEQYF. The genes are TRBV7-6 and TRBJ2-7; 9 bases are shared with TRBD1. V was pared by 5 bases and J by 2 bases, with 4 bases of the junction left unmatched. CDR3 length equals 14 residues. The germline gives CDR1 SGHVS, CDR2 FNYEAQ.

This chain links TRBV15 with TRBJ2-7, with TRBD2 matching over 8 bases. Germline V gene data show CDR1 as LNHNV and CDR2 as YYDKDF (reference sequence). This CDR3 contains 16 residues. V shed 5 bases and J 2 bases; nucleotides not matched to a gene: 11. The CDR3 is CATSPSRGAGAYEQYF. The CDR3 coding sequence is TGTGCCACCAGCCCCTCCAGGGGAGCGGGGGCCTACGAGCAGTACTTC.

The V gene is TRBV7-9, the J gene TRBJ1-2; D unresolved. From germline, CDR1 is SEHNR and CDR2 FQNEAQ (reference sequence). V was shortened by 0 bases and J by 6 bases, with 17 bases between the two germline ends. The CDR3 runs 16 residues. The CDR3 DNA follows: TGTGCCAGCAGCTTAGCGCGGCTGGCAGGAGGGAATGGCTACACCTTC. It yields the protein CASSLARLAGGNGYTF.

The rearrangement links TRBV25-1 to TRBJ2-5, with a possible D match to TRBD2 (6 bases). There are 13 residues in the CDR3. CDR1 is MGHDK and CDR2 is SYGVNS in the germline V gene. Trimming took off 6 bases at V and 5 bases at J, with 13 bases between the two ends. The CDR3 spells CASRGGPGETQYF. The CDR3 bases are TGTGCCAGCAGAGGAGGGCCTGGGGAGACCCAGTACTTC.

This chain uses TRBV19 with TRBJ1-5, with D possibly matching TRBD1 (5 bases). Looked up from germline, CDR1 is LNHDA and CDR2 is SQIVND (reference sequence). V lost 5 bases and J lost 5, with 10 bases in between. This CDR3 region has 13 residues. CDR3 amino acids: CASSFRVDQPQHF. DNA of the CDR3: TGTGCCAGTAGTTTCAGGGTTGATCAGCCCCAGCATTTT.

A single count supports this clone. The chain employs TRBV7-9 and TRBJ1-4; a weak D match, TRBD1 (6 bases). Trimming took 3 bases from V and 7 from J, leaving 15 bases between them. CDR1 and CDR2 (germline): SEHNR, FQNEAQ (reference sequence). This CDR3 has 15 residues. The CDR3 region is CASSLFSGAGEKLFF. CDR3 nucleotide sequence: TGTGCCAGCAGCTTGTTCTCAGGGGCGGGTGAAAAACTGTTTTTT.

The DNA of the CDR3 is TGTGCCAGCAGCTTCTCCGACAGGGAGGATGCCGGGGAGCTGTTTTTT. It encodes CASSFSDREDAGELFF. This chain links TRBV9 with TRBJ2-2, with TRBD1 as a possible D gene (7 bases). The CDR3 loop spans 16 amino acids. The germline CDR1 and CDR2 sequences are SGDLS and YYNGEE. Trimming pared 4 bases from V and 6 bases from J, leaving 19 bases between.

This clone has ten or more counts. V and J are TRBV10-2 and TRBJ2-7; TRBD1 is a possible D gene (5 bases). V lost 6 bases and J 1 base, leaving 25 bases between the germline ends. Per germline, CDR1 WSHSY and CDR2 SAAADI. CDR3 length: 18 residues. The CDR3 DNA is TGCGCCAGCAGCGACAGTGGCCTCGGGCTTTCTCCTTCCTACGAGCAGTACTTC. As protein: CASSDSGLGLSPSYEQYF.

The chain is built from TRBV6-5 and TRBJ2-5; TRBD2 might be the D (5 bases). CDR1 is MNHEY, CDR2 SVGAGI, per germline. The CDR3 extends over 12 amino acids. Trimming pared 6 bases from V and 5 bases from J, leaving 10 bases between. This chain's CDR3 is CASSPRGETQYF. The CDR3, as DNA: TGTGCCAGCAGCCCGCGCGGGGAGACCCAGTACTTC.

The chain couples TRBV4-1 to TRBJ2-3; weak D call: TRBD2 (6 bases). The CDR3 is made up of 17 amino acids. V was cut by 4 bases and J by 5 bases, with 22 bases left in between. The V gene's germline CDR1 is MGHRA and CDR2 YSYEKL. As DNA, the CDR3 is TGCGCCAGCAGCCGGGTTTATGGGCTCGGGGGTGGAGATACGCAGTATTTT. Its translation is CASSRVYGLGGGDTQYF.

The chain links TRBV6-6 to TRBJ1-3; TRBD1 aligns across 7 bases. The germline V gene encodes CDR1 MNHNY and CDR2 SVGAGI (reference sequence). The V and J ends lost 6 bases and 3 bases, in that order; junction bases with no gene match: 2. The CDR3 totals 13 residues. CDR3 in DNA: TGTGCCAGCAGAGGGGGCGGTGGAAACACCATATATTTT. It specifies CASRGGGGNTIYF.

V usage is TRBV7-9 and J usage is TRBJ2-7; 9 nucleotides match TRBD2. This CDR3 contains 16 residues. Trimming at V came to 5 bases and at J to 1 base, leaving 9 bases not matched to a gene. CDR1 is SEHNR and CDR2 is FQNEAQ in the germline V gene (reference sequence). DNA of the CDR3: TGTGCCAGCAGCGCTAGCGGGACGAGAAAGTCCTACGAGCAGTACTTC. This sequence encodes CASSASGTRKSYEQYF.